This T cell receptor (beta chain) stems from a study of OX40 agonist ivuxolimab in advanced cancers. The V gene lost 0 bases and the J gene lost 3 bases, with 5 bases spanning the gap. Germline CDR1 MNHEY, CDR2 SVGAGI. This CDR3 contains 13 residues. Profiling relied on immunoSEQ multiplex PCR, and the TCRdb table lists in-frame clones only, not all of them. Altogether around 19,000 clones are present, roughly 70% being singletons, with the ten largest covering 26%. This clone was picked up a small number of times. J is TRBJ1-2 and V is TRBV6-5, with D unclear. The receptor comes from an adult with an advanced solid tumor such as melanoma, head and neck, liver or kidney cancer. Sequences were derived from CD4+ or CD8+ T cells sorted from blood, sampled in a trial of the OX40 agonist ivuxolimab. The CDR3 DNA is TGTGCCAGCAGTTACTCAGGCTACTATGGCTACACCTTC. Its protein is CASSYSGYYGYTF.